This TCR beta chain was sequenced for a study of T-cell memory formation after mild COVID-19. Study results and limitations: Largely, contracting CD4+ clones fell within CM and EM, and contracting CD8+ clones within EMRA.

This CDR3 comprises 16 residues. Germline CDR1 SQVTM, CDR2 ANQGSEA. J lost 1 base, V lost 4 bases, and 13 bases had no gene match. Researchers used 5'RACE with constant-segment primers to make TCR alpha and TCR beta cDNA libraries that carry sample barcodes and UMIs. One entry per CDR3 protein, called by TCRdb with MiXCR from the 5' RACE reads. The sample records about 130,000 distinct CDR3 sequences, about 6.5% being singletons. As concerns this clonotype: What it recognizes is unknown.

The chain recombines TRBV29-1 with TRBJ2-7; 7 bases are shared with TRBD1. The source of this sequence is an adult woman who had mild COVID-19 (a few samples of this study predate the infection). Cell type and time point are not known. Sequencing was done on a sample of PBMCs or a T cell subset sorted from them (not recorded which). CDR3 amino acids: CSVAFGGRGLSYEQYF. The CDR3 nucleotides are TGCAGCGTTGCGTTTGGTGGCAGGGGGTTATCCTACGAGCAGTACTTC.